This T cell receptor (beta chain) was sequenced in a study of T cells in localized non-small cell lung cancer. The study's findings and limits: T cell clonality was highest in uninvolved adjacent lung, above tumor. For the top 100 tumor clones, a median roughly 55 also appeared in adjacent lung. Heterogeneity stays possible, as sequencing covered only one tumor region.

Only in-frame clones appear in the TCRdb table, and some are missing; sequencing was by immunoSEQ multiplex PCR. The table records fewer than 2,000 clones, roughly a fifth of them present only once. It was adjacent lung free of atypia that was taken, at least 2 cm from the tumor margin. There are a few counts of this clone. No antigen is known for it. The receptor was derived from a man aged 35-69 years with stage II lung adenocarcinoma. The source material was normal lung tissue next to the tumor, sampled before any cancer treatment.

The CDR3 loop is CATLPGTGVYNEQFF. CDR3 nucleotides: TGTGCCACTCTCCCCGGGACAGGGGTCTACAATGAGCAGTTCTTC. This chain joins TRBV9 and TRBJ2-1, with 10 bases identical to TRBD1. This CDR3 comprises 15 residues. V was pared by 9 bases and J by 3 bases, with 9 bases of the junction left unmatched. Germline V gives CDR1 SGDLS, CDR2 YYNGEE.